The 27 T cell receptor beta chains reported below all come from one sample, sequenced in a study of blood T cell repertoires in COVID-19. Here immunoSEQ multiplex PCR was the method, and the copy in TCRdb shows in-frame clones only, minus some. Here the sample spans fewer than 65,000 clones, about 86% being singletons. Sequenced sample: peripheral blood. These receptors were collected from a human donor in a cohort sampled during active COVID-19.

This rearrangement joins TRBV7-2 to TRBJ2-7; TRBD1 aligns across 7 bases. The CDR3 has 13 amino acids. V lost 7 bases to trimming and J lost 4 bases; unmatched junction nucleotides: 7. Per the germline V gene, CDR1 is SGHTA and CDR2 is FQGNSA. This CDR3 is CASTRQGLYEQYF. DNA for the CDR3: TGTGCCAGCACCCGACAGGGTCTTTACGAGCAGTACTTC.

The rearrangement links TRBV6-6 to TRBJ2-5, with TRBD2 matching over 11 bases. V lost 10 bases, J lost 6 bases, and 16 bases stayed unmatched. This CDR3 region has 16 residues. The germline V gene encodes CDR1 MNHNY and CDR2 SVGAGI (reference sequence). The CDR3 sequence is CATTTPNLAGGQTQYF. Here the CDR3 DNA reads TGTGCCACCACCACCCCGAATCTAGCGGGAGGTCAGACCCAGTACTTC.

This clone was recorded a few times. The chain employs TRBV12-3 or TRBV12-4 and TRBJ1-2, with TRBD1 as a possible D gene (5 bases). The CDR3 is made up of 13 amino acids. Trimming stripped 1 base from V and 4 bases from J, with 7 bases between. The CDR3 is CASSLDRLYGYTF. For the CDR3, the DNA is TGTGCCAGCAGTTTAGACAGGCTCTATGGCTACACCTTC.

The V gene is TRBV28, the J gene TRBJ2-7; 8 bases match TRBD2. The CDR3 sequence is 14 residues long. J gave up 2 bases and V 3 bases, and 3 bases lay outside the gene matches. CDR1 and CDR2 (germline): MDHEN, SYDVKM. CDR3 DNA: TGTGCCAGCAGTTTTTTAGCGGGACCCTACGAGCAGTACTTC. It specifies CASSFLAGPYEQYF.

V gene TRBV11-2 combines with J gene TRBJ2-1, with a weak D call TRBD1 (6 bases). V was trimmed by 1 base and J by 0 bases, leaving 10 bases between them. CDR3 length equals 16 residues. The germline V gene has CDR1 SGHAT and CDR2 FQNNGV. The CDR3 DNA follows: TGTGCCAGCAGCTTAGCCCGGGACAACTCCTACAATGAGCAGTTCTTC. Translation gives CASSLARDNSYNEQFF. Full variable domain (missing parts from reference TRBV11-2 and TRBJ2-1): EAGVAQSPRYKIIEKRQSVAFWCNPISGHATLYWYQQILGQGPKLLIQFQNNGVVDDSQLPKDRFSAERLKGVDSTLKIQPAKLEDSAVYLCASSLARDNSYNEQFFGPGTRLTVL.

The chain joins TRBV30 to TRBJ2-7; TRBD1 aligns across 8 bases. The CDR3 loop spans 15 amino acids. With V trimmed by 2 bases and J by 6 bases, 12 bases remained unmatched. In germline, CDR1 is GTSNPN, CDR2 SVGIG (reference sequence). The chain's CDR3 is CAWSFTRGQRSEQYF. The CDR3, as DNA: TGTGCCTGGAGTTTTACCAGGGGGCAACGGAGCGAGCAGTACTTC.

This clone was counted once. The J gene is TRBJ2-7, the V gene TRBV27; TRBD2 is a possible D gene (5 bases). Germline values: CDR1 MNHEY, CDR2 SMNVEV (reference sequence). Trimming took off 5 bases at V and 4 bases at J, with 15 bases between the two ends. This CDR3 is 14 amino acids long. CDR3 sequence reads: CASSRRGSKYEQYF. CDR3 in DNA: TGTGCCAGCAGTCGTCGGGGAAGTAAGTACGAGCAGTACTTC.

This chain uses TRBV18 with TRBJ2-5; the D gene is possibly TRBD2 (6 bases). Between the trimmed V and J ends, which lost 2 bases and 1 base, there was a span of 8 bases. Germline values: CDR1 KGHSH, CDR2 LQKENI. The CDR3 length is 14 residues. The CDR3 nucleotides read TGTGCCAGCTCACCATACGGGGGCCAAGAGACCCAGTACTTC. This translates into CASSPYGGQETQYF.

The chain carries TRBV5-1 and TRBJ1-6, with TRBD1 identical over 7 bases. V gave up 4 bases and J gave up 7 bases; unmatched junction bases: 8. Germline assignment: CDR1 SGHRS and CDR2 YFSETQ. This CDR3 comprises 15 residues. CDR3 in DNA: TGCGCCAGCAGCCTCATTGGACAGGAAAATTCACCCCTCCACTTT. Protein sequence: CASSLIGQENSPLHF. Full variable domain (outside the CDR3, taken from reference TRBV5-1 and TRBJ1-6): KAGVTQTPRYLIKTRGQQVTLSCSPISGHRSVSWYQQTPGQGLQFLFEYFSETQRNKGNFPGRFSGRQFSNSRSEMNVSTLELGDSALYLCASSLIGQENSPLHFGNGTRLTVT.

The chain recombines TRBV29-1 with TRBJ1-2, with D hard to call. This CDR3 has 10 residues. CDR1 is SQVTM, CDR2 ANQGSEA, per germline. V was pared by 5 bases and J by 8 bases, with 9 bases between. Written as DNA, the CDR3 is TGCAGCGTTTTGGCGGAGGGCTACACCTTC. Its translation is CSVLAEGYTF.

J is TRBJ1-1 and V is TRBV11-2; 7 bases are shared with TRBD1. Per germline, CDR1 SGHAT and CDR2 FQNNGV. This CDR3 has 15 residues. Losses at the gene ends were 2 bases for V and 0 bases for J; bases not matched to a gene: 3. The CDR3 region is CASSLRGLLNTEAFF. CDR3 nucleotide sequence: TGTGCCAGCAGCTTAAGGGGGCTCCTGAACACTGAAGCTTTCTTT.

This clone has only a few counts. V is TRBV1 and J is TRBJ2-7; TRBD2, the D gene given by the table, was not confirmed from the DNA. TRBV1 is assigned pseudogene status. The CDR3 totals 14 residues. CDR3 amino acids: CTSSQLTSTYEQYF. CDR3 DNA: TGCACCAGCAGCCAACTGACTAGCACCTACGAGCAGTACTTC.

This clone was recorded once. The chain is built from TRBV29-1 and TRBJ2-7; 14 nucleotides align to TRBD2. CDR3 size: 16 residues. J gave up 4 bases and V 1 base, and 6 bases lay outside the gene matches. Per germline, CDR1 SQVTM and CDR2 ANQGSEA. CDR3 sequence: CSVEGGTSGRGYEQYF. CDR3 in DNA: TGCAGCGTTGAAGGGGGGACTAGCGGGAGAGGGTACGAGCAGTACTTC.

The V and J genes are TRBV28 and TRBJ1-1; 12 bases are shared with TRBD1. The trim removed 6 bases at V and 3 bases at J, leaving 8 bases unmatched. There are 16 residues in the CDR3. In germline, CDR1 is MDHEN, CDR2 SYDVKM. CDR3 nucleotide sequence: TGTGCCAGCAGCTCGGGACAGGGGGCGGCGGACACTGAAGCTTTCTTT. Translation: CASSSGQGAADTEAFF.

The rearrangement joins TRBV27 to TRBJ2-1, with D tentatively TRBD2 (6 bases). Trimming removed 6 bases from V and 4 bases from J, with 13 bases in between. The CDR3 covers 14 residues. Germline-derived CDR1 and CDR2 are MNHEY and SMNVEV (reference sequence). CDR3 protein: CASRLLALYNEQFF. The CDR3 DNA sequence: TGTGCCAGCAGGTTACTAGCTCTTTACAATGAGCAGTTCTTC.

The count of this clone is one. This chain uses TRBV7-9 with TRBJ1-1, with a possible D match to TRBD1 (5 bases). The CDR3 spans 15 residues. From germline, CDR1 is SEHNR and CDR2 FQNEAQ (reference sequence). Deletions cut 1 base from V and 1 base from J, with 10 bases between. The CDR3 nucleotides read TGTGCCAGCAGCTTAGGATCAGGGCAGAACACTGAAGCTTTCTTT. It codes for CASSLGSGQNTEAFF. Looking up the rest from reference TRBV7-9 and TRBJ1-1 gives the full variable domain: DTGVSQNPRHKITKRGQNVTFRCDPISEHNRLYWYRQTLGQGPEFLTYFQNEAQLEKSRLLSDRFSAERPKGSFSTLEIQRTEQGDSAMYLCASSLGSGQNTEAFFGQGTRLTVV.

This sequence joins TRBV7-4 and TRBJ1-5, with 8 nucleotides matching TRBD1. V lost 5 bases, J lost 0 bases, and 15 bases stayed unmatched. The germline CDR1 and CDR2 sequences are SGHVT and SQSDAQ. This CDR3 comprises 19 residues. CDR3 DNA sequence: TGTGCCAGCAGCGTCTACCCGGACAGGGCAACGTGTAGCAATCAGCCCCAGCATTTT. It encodes CASSVYPDRATCSNQPQHF.

CDR3 DNA: TGTGCCAGCAGCCACGGGGGACAGGGCTACGAGCAGTACTTC. Its protein is CASSHGGQGYEQYF. The V and J genes are TRBV11-3 and TRBJ2-7, with TRBD1 identical over 9 bases. V was clipped by 5 bases and J by 3 bases; unmatched bases: 5. Germline V gene data show CDR1 as SGHNT and CDR2 as YENEEA. The CDR3 covers 14 residues.

The chain couples TRBV15 to TRBJ1-5, with a weak D call TRBD1 (5 bases). The V gene's germline CDR1 is LNHNV and CDR2 YYDKDF (reference sequence). This CDR3 comprises 14 residues. V dropped 3 bases and J dropped 3 bases, with 9 bases sitting between them. CDR3 protein: CATSSPGSNQPQHF. The CDR3 DNA reads as TGTGCCACCAGCAGTCCAGGGTCCAATCAGCCCCAGCATTTT.

The genes are TRBV11-2 and TRBJ2-7; D is undetermined. Germline V gene sequence: CDR1 SGHAT, CDR2 FQNNGV. Trimming left V 4 bases short and J 0 bases short, with 22 bases between. This CDR3 region has 18 residues. The CDR3 DNA follows: TGTGCCAGCAGCTCCTACTTTTCAGACTTAACCAGCTCCTACGAGCAGTACTTC. Its protein is CASSSYFSDLTSSYEQYF.

The J gene is TRBJ2-1, the V gene TRBV5-4, with TRBD1 matching over 9 bases. The CDR3 runs to 18 residues. With V trimmed by 0 bases and J by 6 bases, 13 bases remained unmatched. CDR1 and CDR2 (germline): SGHNT, YYREEE (reference sequence). Here the CDR3 reads CASSLAFWGQGALNEQFF. DNA of the CDR3: TGTGCCAGCAGCTTGGCCTTCTGGGGACAGGGTGCCCTCAATGAGCAGTTCTTC.

The table lists this clone with a count of one. The chain combines TRBV29-1 with TRBJ2-7; weak D call: TRBD1 (5 bases). The CDR3 is 14 amino acids. V was pared by 3 bases and J by 0 bases, with 12 bases between. The V gene's germline CDR1 is SQVTM and CDR2 ANQGSEA. In DNA form, the CDR3 reads TGCAGCGTTGAGGGGCAGGCTAGCTCCTACGAGCAGTACTTC. Translation gives CSVEGQASSYEQYF.

This chain uses TRBV24-1 with TRBJ2-1; 12 nucleotides match TRBD2. After removal of 6 bases from V and 3 bases from J, the junction contained 8 bases not matched to a gene. This CDR3 has 17 residues. Germline assignment: CDR1 KGHDR and CDR2 SFDVKD. Here the CDR3 reads CATSRGGLAGIYNEQFF. In DNA form, the CDR3 reads TGTGCCACCAGTCGGGGAGGACTAGCGGGGATCTACAATGAGCAGTTCTTC.

This clone appeared once. The chain uses TRBV27 and TRBJ1-5; a weak D match, TRBD1 (5 bases). V was pared by 5 bases and J by 7 bases, with 15 bases between. The CDR3 consists of 14 residues. In germline, CDR1 is MNHEY, CDR2 SMNVEV (reference sequence). The CDR3 coding sequence is TGTGCCAGCAGTCCCGCGGGGGAGTTGCAGCCCCAGCATTTT. The encoded protein is CASSPAGELQPQHF.

The chain carries TRBV7-9 and TRBJ1-4; D perhaps matches TRBD1 (5 bases). The CDR3 is 16 residues long. Germline loops: CDR1 SEHNR, CDR2 FQNEAQ (reference sequence). Trimming pared 5 bases from V and 2 bases from J, leaving 15 bases between. The CDR3 sequence is CASSLFHGGTNEKLFF. CDR3 DNA: TGTGCCAGCAGCCTCTTTCATGGGGGGACTAATGAAAAACTGTTTTTT.

This chain joins TRBV5-6 and TRBJ1-3; TRBD1 agrees at 11 bases. Trimming removed 0 bases from V and 1 base from J; junction bases left unmatched: 6. Germline V gene lookup returns CDR1 SGHDT and CDR2 YYEEEE. The CDR3 sequence is 18 residues long. The chain's CDR3 is CASSLVVGQGESGNTIYF. CDR3 coding DNA: TGTGCCAGCAGCTTGGTAGTGGGACAGGGGGAATCTGGAAACACCATATATTTT. Complete variable domain (other parts from reference TRBV5-6 and TRBJ1-3): DAGVTQSPTHLIKTRGQQVTLRCSPKSGHDTVSWYQQALGQGPQFIFQYYEEEERQRGNFPDRFSGHQFPNYSSELNVNALLLGDSALYLCASSLVVGQGESGNTIYFGEGSWLTVV.

The chain combines TRBV2 with TRBJ2-1; 13 bases are shared with TRBD2. With V trimmed by 9 bases and J by 11 bases, 7 bases remained unmatched. Germline V gene data show CDR1 as SNHLY and CDR2 as FYNNEI. The CDR3 covers 13 residues. CDR3 protein: CASRLAGGGKQFF. The CDR3 DNA follows: TGTGCCAGTCGACTAGCGGGAGGAGGAAAGCAGTTCTTC.